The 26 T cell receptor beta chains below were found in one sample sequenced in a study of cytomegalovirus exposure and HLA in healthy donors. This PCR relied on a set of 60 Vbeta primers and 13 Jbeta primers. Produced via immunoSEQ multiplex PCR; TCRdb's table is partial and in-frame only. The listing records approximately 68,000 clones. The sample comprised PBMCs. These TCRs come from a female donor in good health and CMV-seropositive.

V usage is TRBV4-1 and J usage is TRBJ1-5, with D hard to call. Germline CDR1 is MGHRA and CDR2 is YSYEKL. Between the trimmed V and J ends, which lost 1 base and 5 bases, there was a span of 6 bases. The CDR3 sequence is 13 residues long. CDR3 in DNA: TGCGCCAGCAGCCAAGTGGCCCATCAGCCCCAGCATTTT. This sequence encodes CASSQVAHQPQHF.

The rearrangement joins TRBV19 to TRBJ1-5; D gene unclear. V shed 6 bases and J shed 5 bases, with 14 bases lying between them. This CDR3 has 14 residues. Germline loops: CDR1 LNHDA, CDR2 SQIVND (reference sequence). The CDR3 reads CASRRETRDQPQHF. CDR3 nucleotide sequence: TGTGCCAGTAGGAGGGAAACCAGAGATCAGCCCCAGCATTTT.

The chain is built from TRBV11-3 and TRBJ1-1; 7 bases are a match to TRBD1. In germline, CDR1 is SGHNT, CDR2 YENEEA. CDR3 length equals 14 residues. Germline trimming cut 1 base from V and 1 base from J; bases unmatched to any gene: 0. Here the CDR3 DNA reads TGTGCCAGCAGCTTAGGACAGGGGAACACTGAAGCTTTCTTT. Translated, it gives CASSLGQGNTEAFF.

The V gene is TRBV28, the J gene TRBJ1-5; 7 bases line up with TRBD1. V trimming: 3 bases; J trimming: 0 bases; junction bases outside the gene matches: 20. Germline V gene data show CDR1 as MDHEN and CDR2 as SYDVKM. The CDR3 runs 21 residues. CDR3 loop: CASSFSRWTGADRYSNQPQHF. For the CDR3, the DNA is TGTGCCAGCAGTTTTTCGCGGTGGACAGGTGCCGATAGATATAGCAATCAGCCCCAGCATTTT.

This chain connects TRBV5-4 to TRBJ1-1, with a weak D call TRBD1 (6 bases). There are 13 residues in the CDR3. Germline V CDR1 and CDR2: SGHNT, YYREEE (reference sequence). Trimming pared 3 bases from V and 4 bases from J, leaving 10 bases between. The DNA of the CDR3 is TGTGCCAGCAGCTGGGACATATTCACTGAAGCTTTCTTT. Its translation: CASSWDIFTEAFF.

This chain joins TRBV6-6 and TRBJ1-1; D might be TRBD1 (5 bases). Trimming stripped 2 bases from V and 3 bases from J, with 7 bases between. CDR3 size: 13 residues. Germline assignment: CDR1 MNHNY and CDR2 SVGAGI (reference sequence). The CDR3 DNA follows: TGTGCCAGCAGTTACATAGGGGACACTGAAGCTTTCTTT. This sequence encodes CASSYIGDTEAFF.

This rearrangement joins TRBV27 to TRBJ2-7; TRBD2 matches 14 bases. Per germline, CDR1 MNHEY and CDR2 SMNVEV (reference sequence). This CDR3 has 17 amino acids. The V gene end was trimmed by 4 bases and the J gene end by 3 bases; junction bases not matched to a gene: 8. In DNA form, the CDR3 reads TGTGCCAGCAGTTCCGTCTGGACTAGCGGGAGGTTCTACGAGCAGTACTTC. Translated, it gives CASSSVWTSGRFYEQYF.

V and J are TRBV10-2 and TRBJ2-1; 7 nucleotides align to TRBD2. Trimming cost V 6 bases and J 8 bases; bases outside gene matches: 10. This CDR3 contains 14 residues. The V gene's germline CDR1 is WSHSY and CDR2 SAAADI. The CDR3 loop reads CASSSGTLVDEQFF. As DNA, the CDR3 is TGCGCCAGCAGCAGCGGGACCCTCGTCGATGAGCAGTTCTTC.

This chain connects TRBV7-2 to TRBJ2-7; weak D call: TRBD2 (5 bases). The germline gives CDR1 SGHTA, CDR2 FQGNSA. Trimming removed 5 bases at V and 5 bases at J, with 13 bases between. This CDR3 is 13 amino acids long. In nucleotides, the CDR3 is TGTGCCAGCAGCCGTGGACTTGGGGACGAGCAGTACTTC. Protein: CASSRGLGDEQYF.

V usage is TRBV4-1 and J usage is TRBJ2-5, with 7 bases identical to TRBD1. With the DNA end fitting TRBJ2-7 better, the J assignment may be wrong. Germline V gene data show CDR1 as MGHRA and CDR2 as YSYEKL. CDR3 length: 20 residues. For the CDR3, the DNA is TGCGCCAGCAGCCAACGACCTGGACAGGCGACCATCTCTCCCGCCTACGAGCAGTACTTC. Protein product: CASSQRPGQATISPAYEQYF.

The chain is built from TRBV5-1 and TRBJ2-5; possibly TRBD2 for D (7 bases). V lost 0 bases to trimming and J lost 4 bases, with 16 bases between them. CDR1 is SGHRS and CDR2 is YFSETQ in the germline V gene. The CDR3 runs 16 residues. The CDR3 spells CASSLGRGGGLETQYF. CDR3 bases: TGCGCCAGCAGCTTGGGACGTGGGGGGGGCTTAGAGACCCAGTACTTC.

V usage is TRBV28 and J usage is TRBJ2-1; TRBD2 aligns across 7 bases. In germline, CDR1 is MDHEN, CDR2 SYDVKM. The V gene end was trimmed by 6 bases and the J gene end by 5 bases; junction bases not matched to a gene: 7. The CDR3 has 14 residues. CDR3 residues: CASSLGLADNEQFF. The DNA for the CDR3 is TGTGCCAGCAGCCTAGGGCTAGCGGACAATGAGCAGTTCTTC.

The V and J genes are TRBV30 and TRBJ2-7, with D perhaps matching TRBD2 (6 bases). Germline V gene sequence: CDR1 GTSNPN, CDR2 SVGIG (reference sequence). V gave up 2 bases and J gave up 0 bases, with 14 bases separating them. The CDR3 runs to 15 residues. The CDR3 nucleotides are TGTGCCTGGAGTAGGGGCGGGGAGTTCTCCTACGAGCAGTACTTC. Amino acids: CAWSRGGEFSYEQYF.

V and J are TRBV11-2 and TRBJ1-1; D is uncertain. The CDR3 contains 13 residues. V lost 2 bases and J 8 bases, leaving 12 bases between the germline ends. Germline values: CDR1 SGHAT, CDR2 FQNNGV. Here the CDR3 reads CASSLQEGYEAFF. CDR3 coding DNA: TGTGCCAGCAGCTTACAGGAGGGCTACGAAGCTTTCTTT.

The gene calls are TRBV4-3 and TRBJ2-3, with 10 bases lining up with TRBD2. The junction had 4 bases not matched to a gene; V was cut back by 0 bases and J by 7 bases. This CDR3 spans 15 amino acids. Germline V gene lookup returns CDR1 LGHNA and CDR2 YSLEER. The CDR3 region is CASSQDSSGRNTQYF. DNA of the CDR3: TGCGCCAGCAGCCAAGATTCTAGCGGGAGAAATACGCAGTATTTT.

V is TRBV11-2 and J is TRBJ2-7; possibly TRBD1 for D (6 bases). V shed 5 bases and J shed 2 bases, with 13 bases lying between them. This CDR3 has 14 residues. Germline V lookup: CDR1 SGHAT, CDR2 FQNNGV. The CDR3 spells CASSRTEDTYEQYF. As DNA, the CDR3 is TGTGCCAGCAGCCGGACAGAGGACACCTACGAGCAGTACTTC. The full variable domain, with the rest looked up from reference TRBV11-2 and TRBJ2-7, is EAGVAQSPRYKIIEKRQSVAFWCNPISGHATLYWYQQILGQGPKLLIQFQNNGVVDDSQLPKDRFSAERLKGVDSTLKIQPAKLEDSAVYLCASSRTEDTYEQYFGPGTRLTVT.

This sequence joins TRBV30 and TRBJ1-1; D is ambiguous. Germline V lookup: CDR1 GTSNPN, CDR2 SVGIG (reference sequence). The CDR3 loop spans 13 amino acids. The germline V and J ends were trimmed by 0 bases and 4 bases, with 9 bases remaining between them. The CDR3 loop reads CAWSVKGGTEAFF. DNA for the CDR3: TGTGCCTGGAGTGTAAAGGGAGGCACTGAAGCTTTCTTT.

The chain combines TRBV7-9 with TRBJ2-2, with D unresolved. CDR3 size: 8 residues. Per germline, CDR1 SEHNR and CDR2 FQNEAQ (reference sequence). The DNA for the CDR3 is TGTGCTATCGGGGAGCTGTTTTTT. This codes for CAIGELFF.

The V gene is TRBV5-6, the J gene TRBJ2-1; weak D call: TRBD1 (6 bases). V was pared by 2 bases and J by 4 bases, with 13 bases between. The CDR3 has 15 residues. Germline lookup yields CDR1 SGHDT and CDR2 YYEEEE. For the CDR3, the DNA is TGTGCCAGCAGCTTCAGGGGCCCCAATTACAATGAGCAGTTCTTC. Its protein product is CASSFRGPNYNEQFF.

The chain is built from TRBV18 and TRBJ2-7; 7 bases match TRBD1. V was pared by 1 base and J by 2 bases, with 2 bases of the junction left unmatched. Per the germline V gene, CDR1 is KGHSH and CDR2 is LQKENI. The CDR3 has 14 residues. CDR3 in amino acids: CASSPRQGPYEQYF. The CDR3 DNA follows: TGTGCCAGCTCACCACGACAGGGACCCTACGAGCAGTACTTC. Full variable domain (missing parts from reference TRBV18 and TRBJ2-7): NAGVMQNPRHLVRRRGQEARLRCSPMKGHSHVYWYRQLPEEGLKFMVYLQKENIIDESGMPKERFSAEFPKEGPSILRIQQVVRGDSAAYFCASSPRQGPYEQYFGPGTRLTVT.

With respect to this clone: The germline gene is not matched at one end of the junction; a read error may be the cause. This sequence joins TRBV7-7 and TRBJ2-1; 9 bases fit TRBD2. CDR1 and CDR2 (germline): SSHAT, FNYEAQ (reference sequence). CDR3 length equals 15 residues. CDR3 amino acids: CASSLGSGGYNEQFF. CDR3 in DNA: TGTGCTAGCAGCTTAGGTAGCGGGGGCTACAATGAGCAGTTCTTC.

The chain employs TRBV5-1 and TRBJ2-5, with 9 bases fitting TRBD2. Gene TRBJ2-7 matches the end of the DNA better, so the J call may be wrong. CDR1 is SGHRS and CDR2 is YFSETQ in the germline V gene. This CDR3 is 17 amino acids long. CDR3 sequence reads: CASSLAGRSSGTYEQYF. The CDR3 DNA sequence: TGCGCCAGCAGCTTGGCGGGGAGGTCTAGCGGGACCTACGAGCAGTACTTC.

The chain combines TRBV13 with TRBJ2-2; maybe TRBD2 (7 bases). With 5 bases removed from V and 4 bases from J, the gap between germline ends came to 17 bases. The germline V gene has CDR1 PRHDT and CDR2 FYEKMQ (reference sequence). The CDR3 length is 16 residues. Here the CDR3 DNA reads TGTGCCAGCAGCCCTAGTGGCGGGGGCGGCACCGGGGAGCTGTTTTTT. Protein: CASSPSGGGGTGELFF.

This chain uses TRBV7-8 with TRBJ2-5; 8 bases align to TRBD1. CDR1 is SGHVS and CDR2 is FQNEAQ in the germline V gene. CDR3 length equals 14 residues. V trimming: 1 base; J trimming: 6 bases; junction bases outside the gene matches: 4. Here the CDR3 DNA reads TGTGCCAGCAGCTTAGTCGCAGGGGGCAAGACCCAGTACTTC. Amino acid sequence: CASSLVAGGKTQYF.

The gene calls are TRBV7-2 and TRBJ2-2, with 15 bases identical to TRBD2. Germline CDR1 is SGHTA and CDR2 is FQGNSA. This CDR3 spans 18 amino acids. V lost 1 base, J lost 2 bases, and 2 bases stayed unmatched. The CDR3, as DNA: TGTGCCAGCAGCTTAGGGGGACTAGCGGGGGGTAACACCGGGGAGCTGTTTTTT. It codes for CASSLGGLAGGNTGELFF.

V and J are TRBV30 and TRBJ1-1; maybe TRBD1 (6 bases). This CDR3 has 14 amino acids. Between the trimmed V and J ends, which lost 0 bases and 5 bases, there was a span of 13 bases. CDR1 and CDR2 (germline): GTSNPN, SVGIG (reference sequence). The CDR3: CAWSVLGGRTEAFF. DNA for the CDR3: TGTGCCTGGAGTGTACTTGGGGGCCGGACTGAAGCTTTCTTT.